This record covers a single T cell receptor (beta chain). Only one count was recorded for this clone. Its antigen is unknown. One base away there is no much larger clone; base qualities are not given. TCRbeta CDR3 regions were amplified from genomic DNA using the immunoSEQ Assay, a bias-controlled multiplex PCR. The original pipeline was this. Nucleated cell counts per sample were estimated from amplification of reference gene primers within the assay. To quantify the absolute abundance of each unique TCRbeta CDR3 rearrangement, sequence reads were collapsed and filtered. Productive Simpson clonality was computed per sample as the square root of Simpson's diversity index over productive rearrangements. TCRdb re-hosts the immuneACCESS table, in-frame sequences only. Its copies lack some clones; in the studies checked, an unresolved V gene accounts for under half of them, and the cause for the rest is not known. For V, J and clone size, that table is used; D and trimming come from the DNA. For this sample there are 150,000 to 200,000 clones; 70% to 85% appear just once. 15% to 20% of the sample is held by the ten biggest clonotypes.

V trim: 7 bases; J trim: 4 bases; unmatched bases: 6. From cysteine to phenylalanine, the CDR3 is 15 amino acids long. The kept DNA is CDR3 alone, 45 bases in frame from the first base. The germline V gene gives CDR1 as SNHLY and CDR2 as FYNNEI. This entry belongs to a study of blood T cell repertoires in COVID-19 (TCRdb year 2020). Study-wide context: Samples from collaborators originated in the United States, Italy and Spain and spanned both the acute and convalescent phases of COVID-19. HLA class I and class II types, where available, came from metadata supplied by the sample provider rather than from assay-based typing. The sample metadata nearly always contained a de-identified subject ID, COVID-19 status, age in years and sex. A freely available public database, intended as a resource for researchers studying the immune response to SARS-CoV-2, is where the repertoires were released. The dataset comprised deeply sampled blood TCRbeta repertoires from subjects exposed to, actively infected with, or recovered from COVID-19. The samples were drawn from two sources: the first 160 participants of the ongoing ImmuneRACE study, and about 1,300 subjects contributed by 6 global collaborators. The material from the prospective study consisted of cDNA or gDNA derived from T cells, B-cell-depleted T cells, or PBMCs. Overall results and qualifications from the work: The amount of clinical and demographic metadata varied by source and participant and was provided uncurated.

Enrolling through a virtual design, the prospective study's participants ranged in age from roughly 18 to 89 years and lived across 20 to 25 United States geographic areas. In the prospective study, participants were assigned to cohorts based on the clinical history participants reported in a screening survey and a study questionnaire. For ImmuneRACE Cohort 3, a participant was defined as recovered based on two consecutive negative NP/OP PCR tests, clearance by a healthcare professional, or resolution of symptoms. In the prospective study, whole blood, serum and a nasopharyngeal or oropharyngeal swab were collected from each participant by mobile phlebotomists. Additional blood draws and questionnaires over an approximately two-month period could optionally be provided by prospective study participants. Prospective study blood samples were shipped either frozen or at room temperature before DNA extraction.

The rearranged segments are TRBV2 and TRBJ2-2, with 10 middle bases fitting TRBD2. Sequencing was carried out using PBMCs or T cells enriched from blood (not recorded which). This TCR was recovered from a woman between 45 and 65 years old who had recovered from COVID-19. The CDR3: CASTGLAAITGELFF. The nucleotides are TGTGCCAGCACAGGACTAGCGGCCATCACCGGGGAGCTGTTTTTT.